The rows below give T cell receptor beta chains drawn from one sample of a study of T cell responses to AZD1222 COVID-19 vaccine. Assay used: immunoSEQ multiplex PCR; TCRdb lists only in-frame clones, some missing. The data contain some 120,000 clones, more than 70% of them singletons. The sample here was peripheral blood, taken 28 days after the second AZD1222 dose. The origin of the receptors is an adult who received the AZD1222 COVID-19 vaccine. Each CDR3 is given with its conserved first and last residue. The order of the fields is V gene, J gene, D gene, clone size, CDR3 protein, CDR3 DNA. The D gene is left open where the match is weak. Not all rows give a size; the values are once, few, many and, for expanded clones, a class.

>TRBV5-1|TRBJ2-1|-|-
CASSLGGTEPEQFF
TGCGCCAGCAGCTTGGGGGGGACCGAACCTGAGCAGTTCTTC
>TRBV15|TRBJ1-4|TRBD1|-
CATSRDMGQQNEKLFF
TGTGCCACCAGCAGAGATATGGGACAGCAGAATGAAAAACTGTTTTTT
>TRBV4-1|TRBJ1-1|-|few
CASSQDKTRDKDKTEAFF
TGCGCCAGCAGCCAAGATAAAACCCGGGACAAAGATAAAACTGAAGCTTTCTTT
>TRBV4-3|TRBJ1-1|-|-
CASSQGRWNTEAFF
TGCGCCAGCAGCCAAGGCCGGTGGAACACTGAAGCTTTCTTT
>TRBV11-2|TRBJ2-3|TRBD1|once
CASRAPGTVQDTQYF
TGTGCCAGCAGGGCCCCCGGGACAGTGCAAGATACGCAGTATTTT
>TRBV18|TRBJ2-5|TRBD1|once
CASSRAPDRKETQYF
TGTGCCAGCTCACGCGCCCCGGACAGGAAAGAGACCCAGTACTTC
>TRBV19|TRBJ2-1|-|-
CASSMQTTYNNEQFF
TGTGCCAGTAGTATGCAGACTACCTACAACAATGAGCAGTTCTTC
>TRBV3-1/TRBV3-2|TRBJ2-5|-|-
CASSQGSGAVETQYF
TGTGCCAGCAGCCAAGGGTCAGGGGCGGTTGAGACCCAGTACTTC
>TRBV6-5|TRBJ1-1|TRBD1|-
CASSYLRGRAVAFF
TGTGCCAGCAGTTATTTGAGGGGGCGCGCGGTGGCTTTCTTT
>TRBV28|TRBJ1-2|-|-
CASSLRFPVYGYTF
TGTGCCAGCAGTTTGCGCTTCCCGGTCTATGGCTACACCTTC
>TRBV11-3|TRBJ2-3|-|-
CASSNTALGGAHDTQYF
TGTGCCAGCAGCAACACCGCCTTGGGGGGGGCGCACGATACGCAGTATTTT
>TRBV7-9|TRBJ2-7|-|-
CASTSRDSHYEQYF
TGTGCCAGCACCAGCCGGGACTCACACTACGAGCAGTACTTC
>TRBV27|TRBJ2-7|-|-
CASRSPGRQKYEQYF
TGTGCCAGTCGATCTCCGGGGCGACAAAAATACGAGCAGTACTTC
>TRBV27|TRBJ1-4|TRBD1|-
CASSLQGANEKLFF
TGTGCCAGCAGTTTGCAGGGGGCTAATGAAAAACTGTTTTTT
>TRBV2|TRBJ1-2|TRBD1|-
CASSDSFSRGPYTF
TGTGCCAGCAGCGACTCGTTTTCAAGGGGGCCCTACACCTTC
>TRBV10-1|TRBJ1-3|TRBD1|-
CASSGTGGRNGSAGNTIYF
TGCGCCAGCAGTGGGACAGGGGGCAGAAATGGGTCGGCTGGAAACACCATATATTTT
>TRBV25-1|TRBJ2-7|TRBD1|-
CASSLTGDEQYF
TGTGCCAGCAGCTTAACAGGGGACGAGCAGTACTTC
>TRBV19|TRBJ1-2|-|-
CASSKGSQTDTYGYTF
TGTGCCAGTAGTAAGGGGAGTCAGACAGACACCTATGGCTACACCTTC
>TRBV28|TRBJ2-1|-|-
CASRFPGVPYNEQFF
TGTGCCAGCAGGTTCCCGGGCGTCCCCTACAATGAGCAGTTCTTC
>TRBV2|TRBJ1-2|-|-
CASSESGYGYTF
TGTGCCAGCAGTGAATCGGGGTACGGCTACACCTTC
>TRBV28|TRBJ1-2|TRBD1|-
CASSFRSWTGRYGYTF
TGTGCCAGCAGTTTCCGTTCCTGGACAGGGCGGTATGGCTACACCTTC
>TRBV10-1|TRBJ1-1|TRBD1|-
CASSSRTGFLAEAFF
TGCGCCAGCAGTTCCCGGACAGGTTTTCTGGCTGAAGCTTTCTTT
>TRBV30|TRBJ1-1|-|-
CAWTKSMNTEAFF
TGTGCCTGGACCAAATCAATGAACACTGAAGCTTTCTTT
>TRBV5-6|TRBJ2-1|-|-
CASSAQGGPNNEQFF
TGTGCCAGCAGCGCTCAGGGGGGGCCTAACAATGAGCAGTTCTTC
>TRBV28|TRBJ1-4|-|-
CASSPRGWTNEKLFF
TGTGCCAGCAGTCCCAGGGGCTGGACTAATGAAAAACTGTTTTTT
>TRBV5-6|TRBJ2-1|-|once
CASSLGRGVSYNEQFF
TGTGCCAGCAGCTTGGGAAGGGGAGTCTCCTACAATGAGCAGTTCTTC
>TRBV4-2|TRBJ2-3|TRBD2|-
CASSQGRTGRGGSDTQYF
TGTGCCAGCAGCCAAGGCCGCACCGGGCGGGGGGGCTCAGATACGCAGTATTTT
>TRBV6-2/TRBV6-3|TRBJ2-5|TRBD1|-
CASSYGTGGFQETQYF
TGTGCCAGCAGTTACGGGACAGGGGGTTTCCAAGAGACCCAGTACTTC
>TRBV2|TRBJ2-7|-|-
CASSDRGAGEQYF
TGTGCCAGCAGTGATAGGGGGGCAGGCGAGCAGTACTTC
>TRBV4-1|TRBJ1-5|TRBD1|-
CASSQGQGFNQPQHF
TGCGCCAGCAGCCAAGGACAGGGCTTTAATCAGCCCCAGCATTTT
>TRBV2|TRBJ1-5|TRBD1|-
CASTPGATGKGQPQHF
TGTGCCAGCACACCAGGGGCGACAGGGAAGGGTCAGCCCCAGCATTTT
>TRBV6-2/TRBV6-3|TRBJ2-3|TRBD2|-
CASSYSKGSGGPLDTQYF
TGTGCCAGCAGTTACTCGAAAGGTAGCGGGGGACCCTTGGATACGCAGTATTTT
>TRBV7-2|TRBJ2-5|-|-
CASSSTLQETQYF
TGTGCCAGCAGCTCAACCCTTCAAGAGACCCAGTACTTC
>TRBV6-6|TRBJ2-3|-|once
CASKQSTDTQYF
TGTGCCAGCAAACAGAGCACAGATACGCAGTATTTT
>TRBV19|TRBJ1-2|-|-
CASSIRLSAGYGYTF
TGTGCCAGTAGTATTCGGCTGAGTGCGGGGTATGGCTACACCTTC
>TRBV19|TRBJ2-7|TRBD1|-
CASSSTGVAYEQYF
TGTGCCAGTAGTAGTACAGGGGTCGCCTACGAGCAGTACTTC
>TRBV19|TRBJ1-1|-|-
CASRTPSTNTEAFF
TGTGCCAGTCGGACACCCTCGACGAACACTGAAGCTTTCTTT
>TRBV6-1|TRBJ2-7|-|-
CASSENVRRYEQYF
TGTGCCAGCAGTGAAAATGTCAGGAGATACGAGCAGTACTTC
>TRBV5-4|TRBJ2-6|-|-
CASSLAPSGANVLTF
TGTGCCAGCAGCTTGGCACCCTCTGGGGCCAACGTCCTGACTTTC
>TRBV5-6|TRBJ2-3|-|-
CASSLFRDGADTQYF
TGTGCCAGCAGCTTGTTCAGGGATGGCGCAGATACGCAGTATTTT
>TRBV5-1|TRBJ1-6|-|-
CASSPVGGGSINSPLHF
TGCGCCAGCAGCCCCGTGGGCGGAGGGTCCATAAATTCACCCCTCCACTTT
>TRBV9|TRBJ2-3|-|once
CASSVTSGFTDTQYF
TGTGCCAGCAGCGTAACCTCCGGATTTACAGATACGCAGTATTTT
>TRBV6-4|TRBJ2-3|-|-
CASSVGGRTDTQYF
TGTGCCAGCAGTGTCGGGGGCCGGACAGATACGCAGTATTTT
>TRBV6-5|TRBJ1-3|TRBD1|few
CASSRTGPSGNTIYF
TGTGCCAGCAGTCGGACAGGGCCCTCTGGAAACACCATATATTTT
>TRBV5-1|TRBJ1-3|-|-
CASSPGDRPISGNTIYF
TGCGCCAGCAGCCCCGGCGACAGGCCTATCTCTGGAAACACCATATATTTT
>TRBV28|TRBJ2-7|TRBD2|-
CASRVSSGGYEQYF
TGTGCCAGCAGGGTTTCCAGCGGGGGGTACGAGCAGTACTTC
>TRBV5-3|TRBJ1-4|-|-
CARSERTATNEKLFF
TGTGCCAGAAGCGAGAGGACGGCAACTAATGAAAAACTGTTTTTT
>TRBV5-6|TRBJ2-7|-|-
CASSRTGYEQYF
TGTGCCAGCAGCCGCACGGGGTACGAGCAGTACTTC